The sequence of this T cell receptor beta chain was determined in a study of memory CD4+ T cells and cytomegalovirus serostatus. General observations from the study: Each of 65 to 70 CMV-associated TCRbeta sequences occurred in one to five individuals.

Points on this clone: Its antigen remains unknown.

The CDR3 runs to 15 residues. The germline V gene encodes CDR1 KGHSH and CDR2 LQKENI. V lost 2 bases and J 0 bases, leaving 8 bases between the germline ends. Single viable CD3+CD4+CD8-CD45RO+ cells were sorted as the memory CD4+ T cells. Here immunoSEQ multiplex PCR was the method, and the copy in TCRdb shows in-frame clones only, minus some. Among approximately 53,000 clones listed, 70% to 85% were seen once. The source of this sequence is an adult in good health and CMV-seronegative. The gene calls are TRBV18 and TRBJ2-1; D gene unclear. The sequenced material came from memory CD4+ T cells from blood. The CDR3 bases are TGTGCCAGCTCACCAAGGCAGGACTCCTACAATGAGCAGTTCTTC. Translation: CASSPRQDSYNEQFF.